Shown below are 25 T cell receptor beta chains from a single sample sequenced in a study of control samples from healthy donors and cancer patients. The protocol was immunoSEQ multiplex PCR, while the TCRdb copy is restricted to in-frame clones and leaves out a portion. The sample lists about 180,000 clones; more than 85% were seen once. The specimen sequenced was blood. The source of these receptors is a woman aged 40 to 55 in good health.

V and J are TRBV5-3 and TRBJ1-2, with 8 bases that match TRBD1. TRBV5-3 is marked as an open reading frame, function uncertain. This CDR3 is built from 15 residues. The trim removed 4 bases at V and 4 bases at J, leaving 9 bases unmatched. CDR3 DNA: TGTGCCAGAAGCGGAGAGGACAGGGCCGTCTATGGCTACACCTTC. Translating it yields CARSGEDRAVYGYTF.

V is TRBV3-1 (or the pseudogene TRBV3-2) and J is TRBJ2-2, with 9 nucleotides matching TRBD2. CDR3 length: 15 amino acids. Germline V lookup: CDR1 LGHDT, CDR2 YNNKEL (reference sequence). Germline trimming cut 1 base from V and 4 bases from J; bases unmatched to any gene: 1. In DNA form, the CDR3 reads TGTGCCAGCAGCCAAGGACTAGCGGCCACCGGGGAGCTGTTTTTT. It translates to CASSQGLAATGELFF.

This clone has only a few counts. V is TRBV1 and J is TRBJ2-1; TRBD2 is the table's D call, not checked against the DNA. TRBV1 is termed a pseudogene. The CDR3 extends over 15 amino acids. CDR3 loop: CTSSQPSGGHDEQFF. The CDR3 bases are TGCACCAGCAGCCAACCTAGCGGGGGCCATGATGAGCAGTTCTTC.

The J gene is TRBJ2-5, the V gene TRBV11-1, with 7 nucleotides matching TRBD1. CDR3 length equals 14 residues. Trimming removed 5 bases from V and 0 bases from J; junction bases left unmatched: 3. Germline CDR1 is SGHAT and CDR2 is FQDESV (reference sequence). The CDR3 reads CASSQDRYQETQYF. Written as DNA, the CDR3 is TGTGCCAGCAGCCAGGACAGGTACCAAGAGACCCAGTACTTC. The full variable domain, with the rest looked up from reference TRBV11-1 and TRBJ2-5, is EAEVAQSPRYKITEKSQAVAFWCDPISGHATLYWYRQILGQGPELLVQFQDESVVDDSQLPKDRFSAERLKGVDSTLKIQPAELGDSAMYLCASSQDRYQETQYFGPGTRLLVL.

This chain joins TRBV24-1 and TRBJ2-1; the match to TRBD1 covers 9 bases. Germline V gives CDR1 KGHDR, CDR2 SFDVKD. The V segment lost 4 bases and the J segment 9 bases; nucleotides outside the gene matches: 6. The CDR3 has 14 amino acids. CDR3: CATSESDRGGEQFF. CDR3 coding DNA: TGTGCCACCAGTGAGTCCGACAGGGGGGGTGAGCAGTTCTTC.

The V and J genes are TRBV7-3 and TRBJ2-1, with no clear D. V lost 5 bases and J lost 6, with 20 bases in between. Germline V gene lookup returns CDR1 SGHTA and CDR2 FQGTGA. The CDR3 loop spans 16 amino acids. CDR3 bases: TGTGCCAGCAGCCCCCGGCGCACGATCCAGATCAATGAGCAGTTCTTC. It yields the protein CASSPRRTIQINEQFF.

This chain uses TRBV12-3 or TRBV12-4 with TRBJ2-7; D is unresolved. The CDR3 length is 12 residues. Trimming pared 5 bases from V and 6 bases from J, leaving 11 bases between. In DNA form, the CDR3 reads TGTGCCAGCAGTATAGGTGGTGGCGAGCAGTACTTC. Translating gives CASSIGGGEQYF.

In this sample, this clone turned up once. The rearrangement links TRBV7-6 to TRBJ2-5; the D gene is possibly TRBD1 (7 bases). Per the germline V gene, CDR1 is SGHVS and CDR2 is FNYEAQ. The CDR3 loop spans 16 amino acids. The V and J ends lost 4 bases and 5 bases respectively, with 20 bases between them. The CDR3 DNA is TGTGCCAGCAGCTCATACCCGGAGGGGGCGGGGGAGACCCAGTACTTC. It codes for CASSSYPEGAGETQYF.

V and J are TRBV7-2 and TRBJ2-3, with 8 bases that match TRBD2. This CDR3 spans 15 amino acids. J gave up 5 bases and V 2 bases, and 6 bases lay outside the gene matches. CDR1 SGHTA and CDR2 FQGNSA come from the germline V gene. The CDR3 is CASSLTSGGVDTQYF. DNA of the CDR3: TGTGCCAGCAGCTTAACGAGCGGGGGTGTAGATACGCAGTATTTT.

This clone was counted only a few times. The chain combines TRBV6-5 with TRBJ1-2; 8 bases match TRBD1. Per germline, CDR1 MNHEY and CDR2 SVGAGI. V shed 6 bases, J shed 4 bases, and the junction held 10 bases outside the gene matches. This CDR3 spans 15 amino acids. CDR3 coding DNA: TGTGCCAGCAGAAAGACCGACAGGGGTGTCTATGGCTACACCTTC. This gives the protein CASRKTDRGVYGYTF.

This chain uses TRBV11-2 with TRBJ2-7; D is undetermined. Trimming removed 4 bases from V and 3 bases from J, with 22 bases in between. CDR1 and CDR2 from the germline V gene are SGHAT and FQNNGV. The CDR3 extends over 17 amino acids. The CDR3 region is CASSSLVSITNHYEQYF. The CDR3 DNA follows: TGTGCCAGCAGCTCCCTGGTTTCGATTACCAATCACTACGAGCAGTACTTC.

The V call is TRBV12-3 or TRBV12-4, the J call TRBJ1-2; D is ambiguous. V lost 6 bases and J 8 bases, leaving 13 bases between the germline ends. This CDR3 has 12 amino acids. CDR3 residues: CASSPGRGGYTF. CDR3 coding DNA: TGTGCCAGCAGCCCTGGACGAGGGGGCTACACCTTC.

The chain couples TRBV12-5 to TRBJ1-2; the D gene is possibly TRBD1 (5 bases). The CDR3 has 14 residues. The V end was cut by 3 bases, the J end by 7 bases, with 15 bases between. Germline-derived CDR1 and CDR2 are LGHNT and FRNRAP. As DNA, the CDR3 is TGTGCTAGTGGTTTCCAGTCCGGGACCGTTGGCTACACCTTC. It is translated as CASGFQSGTVGYTF.

The V gene is TRBV6-2 or TRBV6-3, the J gene TRBJ2-3, with 8 bases aligning to TRBD2. The CDR3 is 16 amino acids. The J segment lost 6 bases and the V segment lost 2 bases, leaving 10 bases of the junction unmatched. The germline V gene encodes CDR1 MNHEY and CDR2 SVGEGT. In DNA form, the CDR3 reads TGTGCCAGCAGTTACCCCCAGCGGGGGAATGAGGATACGCAGTATTTT. It codes for CASSYPQRGNEDTQYF.

This chain connects TRBV6-1 to TRBJ1-2, with a possible D match to TRBD1 (6 bases). Per germline, CDR1 MNHNS and CDR2 SASEGT. The CDR3 is 16 residues long. V gave up 2 bases and J gave up 8 bases, with 21 bases separating them. The CDR3 region has the DNA TGTGCCAGCAGTGAATTATTGGGGGGGCTGACGGAGGGCTACACCTTC. Its translation is CASSELLGGLTEGYTF.

J is TRBJ2-3 and V is TRBV21-1. TRBV21-1 is a known pseudogene. The CDR3 is 18 residues long. The CDR3 DNA reads as TGTGCCAGCAGCAATAGGCTAGAGGGGTGGGGGATGGGAGATACGCAGTATTTT. Protein: CASSNRLEGWGMGDTQYF.

This clone occurred once. The chain has TRBV5-1 and TRBJ2-4, with 9 positions matching TRBD1. The germline V gene has CDR1 SGHRS and CDR2 YFSETQ. The CDR3 has 18 amino acids. V lost 0 bases and J lost 7; bases outside the gene matches: 14. The CDR3 DNA follows: TGCGCCAGCAGCTTGGCCGAGCCGGGACAGGGATGGAGTAACATTCAGTACTTC. Translated, it gives CASSLAEPGQGWSNIQYF.

This clone was seen once. The V and J genes are TRBV7-2 and TRBJ2-3; 10 positions match TRBD2. The germline V gene has CDR1 SGHTA and CDR2 FQGNSA. The ends lost 1 base at V and 7 bases at J; junction bases unmatched: 11. The CDR3 length is 17 residues. The CDR3 reads CASSLVSSGGASNTQYF. CDR3 nucleotide sequence: TGTGCCAGCAGCTTAGTGTCGAGCGGGGGGGCCTCAAATACGCAGTATTTT.

V gene TRBV3-1 (or the pseudogene TRBV3-2) combines with J gene TRBJ2-3; D remains unclear. Looked up from germline, CDR1 is LGHDT and CDR2 is YNNKEL (reference sequence). Between the trimmed V and J ends, which lost 4 bases and 8 bases, there was a span of 10 bases. The CDR3 length is 12 residues. Written as DNA, the CDR3 is TGTGCCAGCAGCCCTTACACCGGTACGCAGTATTTT. Residues: CASSPYTGTQYF.

The rearrangement uses TRBV29-1 and TRBJ1-2; perhaps TRBD1 as D (6 bases). The germline V gene has CDR1 SQVTM and CDR2 ANQGSEA. This CDR3 comprises 12 residues. V lost 3 bases and J 3 bases, leaving 8 bases between the germline ends. The DNA for the CDR3 is TGCAGCGTTGACAGGGGATACTATGGCTACACCTTC. This codes for CSVDRGYYGYTF.

V and J are TRBV20-1 and TRBJ1-3; D gene uncertain. The CDR3 consists of 13 residues. The germline CDR1 and CDR2 sequences are DFQATT and SNEGSKA (reference sequence). Trimming pared 3 bases from V and 2 bases from J, leaving 8 bases between. This CDR3 is CSASGGTGNTIYF. CDR3 in DNA: TGCAGTGCTAGTGGAGGGACTGGAAACACCATATATTTT.

The chain is built from TRBV9 and TRBJ1-3, with D maybe TRBD1 (6 bases). V lost 4 bases and J lost 7, with 18 bases in between. Germline V lookup: CDR1 SGDLS, CDR2 YYNGEE. This CDR3 region has 15 residues. The CDR3 loop reads CASSPRTANGNTIYF. The DNA for the CDR3 is TGTGCCAGCAGCCCTCGGACAGCTAACGGGAACACCATATATTTT.

V is TRBV5-1 and J is TRBJ2-5; a weak D match, TRBD2 (5 bases). The V end lost 1 base, the J end lost 5 bases, and 6 bases lay between the germline ends. CDR1 and CDR2 (germline): SGHRS, YFSETQ. The length of the CDR3 is 12 residues. CDR3 residues: CASSLTGETQYF. In DNA, the CDR3 is TGCGCCAGCAGCTTGACGGGGGAGACCCAGTACTTC.

J is TRBJ2-2 and V is TRBV14; TRBD2 matches 8 bases. The CDR3 consists of 15 residues. With V trimmed by 4 bases and J by 3 bases, 4 bases remained unmatched. CDR1 is SGHDN, CDR2 FVKESK, per germline. CDR3 coding DNA: TGTGCCAGCAGCCTTAAGCGGGGGTACACCGGGGAGCTGTTTTTT. Its translation: CASSLKRGYTGELFF.

The V call is TRBV7-9, the J call TRBJ2-1; no reliable D call. Looked up from germline, CDR1 is SEHNR and CDR2 is FQNEAQ (reference sequence). The CDR3 has 11 amino acids. Trimming removed 7 bases at V and 3 bases at J, with 4 bases between. This CDR3 is CASIFYNEQFF. The CDR3 nucleotides read TGTGCCAGCATTTTCTACAATGAGCAGTTCTTC. Based on the CDR3 plus reference TRBV7-9 and TRBJ2-1, the full variable domain is DTGVSQNPRHKITKRGQNVTFRCDPISEHNRLYWYRQTLGQGPEFLTYFQNEAQLEKSRLLSDRFSAERPKGSFSTLEIQRTEQGDSAMYLCASIFYNEQFFGPGTRLTVL.